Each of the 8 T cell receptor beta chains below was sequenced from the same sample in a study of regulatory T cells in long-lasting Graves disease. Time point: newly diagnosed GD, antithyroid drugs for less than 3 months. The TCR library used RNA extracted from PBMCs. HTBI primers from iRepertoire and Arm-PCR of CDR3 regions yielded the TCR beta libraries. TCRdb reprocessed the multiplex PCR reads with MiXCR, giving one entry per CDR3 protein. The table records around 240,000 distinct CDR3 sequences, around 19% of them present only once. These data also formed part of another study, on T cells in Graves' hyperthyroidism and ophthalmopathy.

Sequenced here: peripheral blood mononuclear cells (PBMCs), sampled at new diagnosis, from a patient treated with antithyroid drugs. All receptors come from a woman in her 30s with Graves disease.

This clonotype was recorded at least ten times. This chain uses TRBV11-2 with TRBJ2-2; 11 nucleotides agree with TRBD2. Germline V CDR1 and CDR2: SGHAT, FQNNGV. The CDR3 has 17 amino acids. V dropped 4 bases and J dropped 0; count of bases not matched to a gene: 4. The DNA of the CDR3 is TGTGCCAGCAGCTCTTTAGCGGGGGGGCCGAACACCGGGGAGCTGTTTTTT. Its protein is CASSSLAGGPNTGELFF.

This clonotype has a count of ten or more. The chain's CDR3 is CASSLGFFNTEAFF. The CDR3 region has the DNA TGTGCCAGCAGCCTGGGGTTCTTTAACACTGAAGCTTTCTTT. The chain uses TRBV11-2 and TRBJ1-1; D is undetermined. Germline-derived CDR1 and CDR2 are SGHAT and FQNNGV. CDR3 length equals 14 residues. The germline V and J ends were trimmed by 5 bases and 2 bases, with 12 bases remaining between them.

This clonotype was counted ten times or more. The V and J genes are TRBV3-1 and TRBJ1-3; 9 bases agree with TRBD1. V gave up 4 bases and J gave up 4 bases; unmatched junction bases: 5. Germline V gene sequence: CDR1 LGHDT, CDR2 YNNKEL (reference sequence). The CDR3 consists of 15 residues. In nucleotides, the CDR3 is TGTGCCAGCAGCCTCTTGGACAGGGGAGGAAACACCATATATTTT. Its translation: CASSLLDRGGNTIYF.

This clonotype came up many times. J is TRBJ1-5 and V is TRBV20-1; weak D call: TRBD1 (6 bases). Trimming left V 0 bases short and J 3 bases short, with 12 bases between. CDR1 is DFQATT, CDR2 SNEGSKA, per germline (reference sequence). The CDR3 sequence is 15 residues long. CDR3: CSARDLTGLNQPQHF. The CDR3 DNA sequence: TGCAGTGCTAGAGACCTGACAGGACTCAATCAGCCCCAGCATTTT.

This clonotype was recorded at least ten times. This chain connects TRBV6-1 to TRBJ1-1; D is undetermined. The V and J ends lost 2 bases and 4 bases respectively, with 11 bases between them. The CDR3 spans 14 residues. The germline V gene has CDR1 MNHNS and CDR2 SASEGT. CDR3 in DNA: TGTGCCAGCAGTGAATTAGGCGTGGGCACTGAAGCTTTCTTT. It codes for CASSELGVGTEAFF.

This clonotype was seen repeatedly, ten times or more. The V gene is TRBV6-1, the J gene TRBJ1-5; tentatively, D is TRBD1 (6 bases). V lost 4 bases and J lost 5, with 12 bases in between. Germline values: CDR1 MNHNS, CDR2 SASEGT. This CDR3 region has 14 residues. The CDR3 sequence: CASSVRDKDQPQHF. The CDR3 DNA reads TGTGCCAGCAGTGTGAGGGACAAAGATCAGCCCCAGCATTTT.

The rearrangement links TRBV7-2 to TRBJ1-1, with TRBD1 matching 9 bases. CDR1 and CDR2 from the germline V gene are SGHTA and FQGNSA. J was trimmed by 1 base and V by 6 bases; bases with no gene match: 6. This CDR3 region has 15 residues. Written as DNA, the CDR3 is TGTGCCAGCAGGACCGGGACAGGGTCGAACACTGAAGCTTTCTTT. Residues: CASRTGTGSNTEAFF.

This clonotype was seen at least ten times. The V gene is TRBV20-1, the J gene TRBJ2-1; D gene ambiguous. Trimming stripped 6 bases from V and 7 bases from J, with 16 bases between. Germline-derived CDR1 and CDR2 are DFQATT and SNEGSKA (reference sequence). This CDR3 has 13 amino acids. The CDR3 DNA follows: TGCAGTGCCCTCCGTCCCGCCGGAAATGAGCAGTTCTTC. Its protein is CSALRPAGNEQFF.